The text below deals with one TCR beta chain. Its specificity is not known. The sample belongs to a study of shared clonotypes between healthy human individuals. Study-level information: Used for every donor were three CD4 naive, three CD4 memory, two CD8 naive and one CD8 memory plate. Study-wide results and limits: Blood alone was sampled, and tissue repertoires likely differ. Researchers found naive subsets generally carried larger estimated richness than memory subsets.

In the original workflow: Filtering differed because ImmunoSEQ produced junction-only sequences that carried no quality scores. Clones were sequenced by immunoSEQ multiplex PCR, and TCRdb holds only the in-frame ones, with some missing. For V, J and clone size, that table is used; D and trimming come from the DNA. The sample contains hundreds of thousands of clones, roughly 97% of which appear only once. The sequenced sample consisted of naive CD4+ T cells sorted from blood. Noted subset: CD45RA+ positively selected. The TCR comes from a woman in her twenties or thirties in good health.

DNA of the CDR3: TGTGCCAGCAGTTTACCCCGACAGGGCCCCCACGAGCAGTACTTC. Encoded protein: CASSLPRQGPHEQYF. The V and J genes are TRBV28 and TRBJ2-7; 7 nucleotides line up with TRBD1. CDR3 length: 15 amino acids. With V trimmed by 2 bases and J by 5 bases, 9 bases remained unmatched. CDR1 is MDHEN, CDR2 SYDVKM, per germline.